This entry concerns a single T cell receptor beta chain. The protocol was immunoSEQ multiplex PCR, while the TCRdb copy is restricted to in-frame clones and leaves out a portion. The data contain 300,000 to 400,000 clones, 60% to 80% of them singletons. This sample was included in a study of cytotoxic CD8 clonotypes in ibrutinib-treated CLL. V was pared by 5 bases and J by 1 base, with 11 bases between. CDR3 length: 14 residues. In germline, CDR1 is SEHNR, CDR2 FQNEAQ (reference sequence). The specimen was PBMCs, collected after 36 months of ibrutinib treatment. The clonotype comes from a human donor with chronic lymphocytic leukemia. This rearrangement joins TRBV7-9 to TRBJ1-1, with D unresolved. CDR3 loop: CASSRKGRNTEAFF. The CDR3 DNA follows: TGTGCCAGCAGCCGGAAGGGCCGGAACACTGAAGCTTTCTTT.